This record covers a single T cell receptor beta chain. Its cognate antigen has yet to be identified. No base-level quality is on record; no much larger clone is a single base apart. This record comes from a study of cytomegalovirus exposure and HLA in healthy donors (dated by TCRdb to the late 2010s). For context, the study as a whole: According to an earlier analysis of 587 of the donors, 150 million to 200 million T cells yielded 117 million unique TCR beta sequences and 276 Gb of sequence data. An early release that covered about 600 HLA-typed donors contained 250 to 350 gigabases of sequencing data and around 80 million unique TCR sequences. Of the 398 genotyped donors, around 81% fell in the genetic ancestry cluster associated with self-reported Caucasian donors. The study aimed to test whether signatures of past pathogen exposure could be identified by cataloging public T cell receptors. The study profiled the T cell repertoires of 500 to 800 subjects by immunosequencing and related them to cytomegalovirus serostatus. A separate validation cohort of more than 100 different subjects was used in addition to the roughly 670-subject first cohort. High-throughput TCR immunosequencing, statistical association of individual TCRs with disease status, and machine learning were combined to predict cytomegalovirus infection status. In a later analysis, previously published TCR beta repertoires from some 640 donors were re-analyzed and high-resolution HLA genotyping was added so that TCR occurrence patterns could be studied. The later analysis used no new phenotypic data to find candidate immune exposures, relying instead on TCR beta sequences and their occurrence across donors. In an earlier analysis of several hundred of the donors, high-throughput TCR beta sequencing was used to judge whether each TCR beta V gene segment behaved as functional or pseudogenic. Donor age, sex, ethnicity and CMV serostatus were compiled together with the repertoire data. A later genetic analysis used genome-wide SNP genotypes for about 55% of the 666 donors, treating that subset as a discovery cohort. All discovery cohort repertoires had been generated on a single sequencing platform. Both class I and class II loci were covered by HLA typing, at four-digit resolution. Typing coverage varied by locus: about 629-630 donors for A, B, C, DRB1 and DQB1; roughly 520 for DQA1; some 610 for DPA1; roughly 470 for DPB1. A few DR-DQ haplotypes were handled as single units for association and clustering because linkage in the cohort was strong. On average, roughly 200,000 unique TCR beta nucleotide sequences were sequenced per donor among about 400 genotyped donors of the cohort, with 15% to 20% of those sequences being non-productive. Beyond this particular receptor, the publication reports: In a later analysis, HLA-associated TCR beta chains were found to be more clonally expanded and to have lower generation probabilities than equally common non-associated chains. In a later analysis, TCR association rates were found to vary across HLA loci, with the most associated TCRs seen for DRB1 alleles and the fewest for HLA-C alleles. A further reported finding was that TCR beta sequences accurately predicted the HLA-A and HLA-B alleles for most subjects in the first cohort. Assigning TCR associations to individual alleles was difficult when HLA alleles, especially DR and DQ, strongly co-occurred. Because counts were too low, around 18 rarely observed V segments, including chromosome 9 orphons, were left out of the earlier analysis of some 600 of the donors. Because some donors lacked HLA typing at each locus, the association tests relied only on the typed subset. Linkage disequilibrium might explain the correlated functional status among segregating V segments, but an unknown experimental factor could not be ruled out. In a later genetic analysis, fewer N-insertions in productive TCRs were reported among donors in an Asian-associated ancestry cluster than the roughly 700-donor mean. A total of 150 or so TCR beta chains were listed by the study as associated with cytomegalovirus. Only TCR beta chains were sequenced in this cohort, and the absence of alpha or paired-chain data limited detectable features. A group of highly shared sequence variants was considered likely to be a technical artifact of the sequencing pipeline. An association between a missense DCLRE1C variant and V-gene and J-gene trimming of TCR beta chains was found in a later genetic analysis and replicated in an independent cohort. Immune exposure information for the cohort was limited to CMV serostatus. The classifier was reported to diagnose cytomegalovirus status with high specificity and sensitivity in both the original and validation cohorts. The authors suggested that the approach could potentially be generalized to other disease states and immunological phenotypes. Most TCR sequences were observed very rarely across donors, whereas some public TCRs were present in many individuals. An earlier analysis of approximately 600 of the donors showed that most TCR beta V segments appeared in productive rearrangements either about 87% or about 30% of the time, which broadly matched IMGT annotations. Several of the top co-occurrence clusters appeared to be linked to parvovirus B19, influenza, CMV and Epstein-Barr virus, according to a later analysis. In vitro tests confirmed that a few of the cytomegalovirus-associated TCR beta chains recognize cytomegalovirus antigens. Because the 87-base-pair reads could not distinguish some IMGT-functional V segments, including TRBV6-2 and TRBV6-3, those segments were excluded. A later analysis found that most CMV-associated TCR beta chains appeared HLA-restricted, with HLA associations seemingly driven largely by CMV exposure. Specific HLA alleles were associated with roughly 17,000 TCR beta sequences at a false discovery rate of 0.05 in a later analysis. Presence/absence analyses assumed roughly uniform sequencing depth across donors, an assumption that may not hold.

In total, approximately 700 healthy bone marrow donors made up the cohort. At the time of sampling, all cohort members were nominally healthy, though unrecorded immune exposures were likely present. The donor tested CMV seronegative, placing the donor among the 352 seronegative members of the cohort. Each donor provided a peripheral blood sample, and peripheral blood mononuclear cells were used for TCR beta sequencing. The Qiagen DNeasy Blood Extraction Kit was used to extract genomic DNA from the blood cell samples. V loses 4 bases, J loses 6 bases, and the germline ends lie 17 bases apart. The CDR3 contains 14 residues, cysteine and phenylalanine counted. The CDR3 DNA has 42 bases and is translated from base 1. CDR1 and CDR2 are read off the germline V gene (reference sequence) as SGHKS and YYEKEE. Library creation used the immunoSEQ multiplex PCR assay. The multiplex PCR relied on a mix of 60 forward primers for TCR Vbeta segments and 13 reverse primers for TCR Jbeta segments. A multiplex PCR assay on genomic DNA amplified the CDR3 region of rearranged TCR beta genes. Amplified TCR beta libraries were sequenced as 87-base-pair reads on the Illumina HiSeq System. As for the authors' bioinformatics: Across the 670 or so repertoires, a later analysis counted tens of millions of unique TCR beta chains, 8.5 million to 12 million of which were shared by at least two donors. Raw reads were error-corrected and collapsed into unique sequences with a nearest-neighbor algorithm that merged closely related sequences to remove PCR and sequencing errors. To assign V, D and J gene segments, CDR3 sequences were aligned to IMGT reference sequences. Each retained sequence needed at least a six-nucleotide match to both a V gene segment and a J gene segment. A rearrangement was called productive if the CDR3 had no stop codons and remained in frame with V and J, and every other rearrangement was called non-productive. CDR3 was defined according to IMGT convention as the region running from the second conserved V-encoded cysteine to the conserved J-encoded phenylalanine. The earlier analysis of 500 to 750 of the donors excluded any sequence lacking an unambiguous match to a single V gene segment. In an earlier analysis of 450 to 700 of the donors, V segments were called functional above 56.7% productive rearrangements and were called segregating when the between-donor standard deviation exceeded 5%. A statistical classification framework was developed to diagnose cytomegalovirus status using the catalog of TCR beta chain sequences. In a later analysis, V and J genes were assigned by comparing TCR nucleotide sequences against IMGT/GENE-DB human TR gene sequences. A later analysis assigned CDR3 sequences and most-parsimonious VDJ recombination scenarios with the TCRdist pipeline. In a later analysis, every TCR beta chain was defined by the combination of its CDR3 amino acid sequence and its V-gene family, and reads without a unique V-gene family were dropped. A later analysis removed 592 highly shared, low-generation-probability nucleotide sequences to deal with suspected cross-contamination and a sequencing artifact. For each public chain, a later analysis derived a clonal expansion index from normalized ranks of inferred template counts within each repertoire. In a later analysis, generation probabilities were computed using a VDJ recombination model fitted to out-of-frame rearrangements, and the results were checked against IGoR. In a later analysis, hypergeometric tests were used to score TCR-TCR, TCR-HLA and TCR-CMV co-occurrence, with a repertoire-size bias correction applied to TCR pairs. To estimate false discovery rates, a later analysis permuted the HLA or CMV assignments 20 times. In a later analysis, co-occurring TCRs were grouped using DBSCAN, with TCRdist sequence similarity added in when clustering inside HLA-allele-positive subsets. Repertoires with fewer than 30,000 or more than 120,000 public chains, plus five repertoires with anomalous nucleotide sharing, were excluded from co-occurrence clustering. In its TCRdb copy, this immuneACCESS table keeps in-frame sequences only and misses some clones. Where compared with another copy, unresolved V genes explain less than half of these, and the others have no known cause. That table supplies the V and J calls and clone size; D and trimming were determined from the DNA. The sample table lists fewer than 200,000 clones, over 65% of them with a count of one. The ten largest account for approximately 1.8% of the sample.

Sequencing was done on a sample of PBMCs. The receptor chain draws on TRBV5-5 and TRBJ2-7; the D segment could be TRBD2, given 6 matching bases. The sequence came from a woman aged 25 to 45 in good health and CMV-seronegative. The CDR3 corresponds to CASSLTGGGREQYF. Here is the DNA: TGTGCCAGCAGCCTCACCGGGGGAGGTCGCGAGCAGTACTTC.